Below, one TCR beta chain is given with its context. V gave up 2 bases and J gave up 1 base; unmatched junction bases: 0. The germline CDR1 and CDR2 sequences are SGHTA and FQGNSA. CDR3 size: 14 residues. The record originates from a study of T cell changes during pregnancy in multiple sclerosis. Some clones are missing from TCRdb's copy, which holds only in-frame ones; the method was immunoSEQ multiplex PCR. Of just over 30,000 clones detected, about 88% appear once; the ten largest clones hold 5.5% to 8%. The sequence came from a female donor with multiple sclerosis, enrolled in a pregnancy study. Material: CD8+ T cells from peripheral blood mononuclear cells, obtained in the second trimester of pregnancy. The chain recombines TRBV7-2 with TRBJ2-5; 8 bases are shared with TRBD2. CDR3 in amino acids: CASSLSGGQETQYF. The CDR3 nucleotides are TGTGCCAGCAGCTTAAGCGGGGGCCAAGAGACCCAGTACTTC.